A selection of T cell receptor beta chains follows, all from one sample in a study of siplizumab effects on memory and regulatory T cells. Data came from immunoSEQ multiplex PCR; TCRdb stores just in-frame clones and leaves some out. The profile shows about 100,000 clones, more than 85% of them singletons. Sample: CD4+ T cells sorted from blood. The receptor source for this set is a human donor in good health. Both conserved end residues are part of each CDR3.

j_call | cdr3_length | v_call | cdr3_aa
TRBJ1-3 | 14 | TRBV5-5 | CASSFAGGTDTIYF
TRBJ2-2 | 16 | TRBV7-2 | CASSGTSGANTGELFF
TRBJ1-2 | 14 | TRBV18 | CASSPLGGPDGYTF
TRBJ2-1 | 14 | TRBV5-5 | CASSLGGGYNEQFF
TRBJ1-1 | 14 | TRBV19 | CASSRAGVYTEAFF
TRBJ1-1 | 16 | TRBV11-1 | CASSTGTGYEGAEAFF
TRBJ2-2 | 12 | TRBV2 | CASKKGAGELFF
TRBJ2-7 | 15 | TRBV4-3 | CASSQEHQSVYEQYF
TRBJ2-5 | 15 | TRBV28 | CASSAQGGAIETQYF
TRBJ2-5 | 14 | TRBV9 | CASSTHQGVETQYF
TRBJ2-3 | 14 | TRBV18 | CASSQIGGTDTQYF
TRBJ2-2 | 14 | TRBV6-6 | CASNRQTHTGELFF
TRBJ2-1 | 20 | TRBV19 | CASSKLRTSGGPPLYNEQFF